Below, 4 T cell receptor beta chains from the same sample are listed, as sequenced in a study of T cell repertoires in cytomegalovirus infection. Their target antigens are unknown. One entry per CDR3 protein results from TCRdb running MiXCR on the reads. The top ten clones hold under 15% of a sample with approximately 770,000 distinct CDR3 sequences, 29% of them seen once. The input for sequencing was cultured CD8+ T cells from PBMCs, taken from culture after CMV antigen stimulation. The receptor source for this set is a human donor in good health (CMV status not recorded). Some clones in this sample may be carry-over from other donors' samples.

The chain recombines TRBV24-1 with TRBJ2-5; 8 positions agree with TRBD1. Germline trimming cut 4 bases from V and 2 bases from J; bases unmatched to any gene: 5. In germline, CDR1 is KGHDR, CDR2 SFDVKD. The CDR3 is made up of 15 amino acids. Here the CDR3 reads CATSEGQAPQETQYF. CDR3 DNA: TGTGCCACCAGTGAGGGACAGGCGCCTCAAGAGACCCAGTACTTC.

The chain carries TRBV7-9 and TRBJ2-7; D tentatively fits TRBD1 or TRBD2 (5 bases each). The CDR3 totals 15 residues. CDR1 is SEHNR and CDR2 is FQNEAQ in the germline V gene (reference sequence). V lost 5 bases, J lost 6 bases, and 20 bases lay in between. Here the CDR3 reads CASSLRDPTWGEQYF. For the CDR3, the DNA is TGTGCCAGCAGCCTCCGGGACCCCACTTGGGGCGAGCAGTACTTC.

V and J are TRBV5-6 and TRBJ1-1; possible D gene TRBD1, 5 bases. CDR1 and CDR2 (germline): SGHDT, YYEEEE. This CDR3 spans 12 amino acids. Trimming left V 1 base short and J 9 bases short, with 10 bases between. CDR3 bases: TGTGCCAGCAGCTTGTCGACAGTTAAAGCTTTCTTT. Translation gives CASSLSTVKAFF.

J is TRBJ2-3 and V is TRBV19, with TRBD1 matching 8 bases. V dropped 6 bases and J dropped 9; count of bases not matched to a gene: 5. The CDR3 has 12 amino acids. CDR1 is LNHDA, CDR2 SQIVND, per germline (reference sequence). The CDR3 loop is CASRTGANTQYF. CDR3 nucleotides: TGTGCCAGTAGGACAGGGGCAAACACGCAGTATTTT.